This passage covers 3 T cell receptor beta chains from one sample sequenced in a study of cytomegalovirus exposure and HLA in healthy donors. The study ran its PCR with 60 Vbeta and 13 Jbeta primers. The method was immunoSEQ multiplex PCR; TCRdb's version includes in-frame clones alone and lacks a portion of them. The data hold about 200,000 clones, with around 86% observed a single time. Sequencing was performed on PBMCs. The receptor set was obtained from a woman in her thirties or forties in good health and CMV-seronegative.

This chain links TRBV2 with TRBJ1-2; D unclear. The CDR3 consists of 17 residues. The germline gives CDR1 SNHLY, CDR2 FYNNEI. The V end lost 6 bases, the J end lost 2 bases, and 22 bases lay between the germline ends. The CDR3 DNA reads TGTGCCAGCAGGAGGACTTCTACAGTTATGGGGAACTATGGCTACACCTTC. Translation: CASRRTSTVMGNYGYTF. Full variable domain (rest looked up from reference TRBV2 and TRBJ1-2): EPEVTQTPSHQVTQMGQEVILRCVPISNHLYFYWYRQILGQKVEFLVSFYNNEISEKSEIFDDQFSVERPDGSNFTLKIRSTKLEDSAMYFCASRRTSTVMGNYGYTFGSGTRLTVV.

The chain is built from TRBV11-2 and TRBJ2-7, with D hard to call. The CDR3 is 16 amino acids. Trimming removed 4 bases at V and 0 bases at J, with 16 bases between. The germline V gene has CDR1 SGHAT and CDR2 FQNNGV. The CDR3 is CASSSFPTGSSYEQYF. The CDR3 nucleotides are TGTGCCAGCAGCTCTTTTCCGACGGGTAGCTCCTACGAGCAGTACTTC.

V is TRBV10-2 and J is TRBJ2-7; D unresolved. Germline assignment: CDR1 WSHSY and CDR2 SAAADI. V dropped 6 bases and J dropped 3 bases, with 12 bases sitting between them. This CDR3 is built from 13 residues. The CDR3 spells CASSETTVYEQYF. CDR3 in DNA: TGCGCCAGCAGCGAAACTACCGTCTACGAGCAGTACTTC.